This TCR beta chain was captured in a study of cytomegalovirus exposure and HLA in healthy donors. Overall study context: The roughly 120 validation repertoires, a later analysis reported, used the same platform as the roughly 660 repertoires from the first cohort.

Germline CDR1 and CDR2: SNHLY and FYNNEI. This CDR3 has 12 amino acids. Between the trimmed V and J ends, which lost 5 bases and 3 bases, there was a span of 8 bases. There are a few counts of this clone. Its antigen is unknown. Assay used: immunoSEQ multiplex PCR; TCRdb lists only in-frame clones, some missing. Counted here are a few hundred thousand clones, roughly 90% occurring once; the ten biggest clones make up roughly 0.82%. Findings and limits, study-wide: Rare TCR sequences dominated, though some public TCRs recurred in many donors.

The chain combines TRBV2 with TRBJ2-7; D possibly corresponds to TRBD1 (5 bases). The source is a woman under 30 in good health and CMV-seronegative. The sequenced sample consisted of PBMCs. Here the CDR3 reads CASSSQGYEQYF. The CDR3, as DNA: TGTGCCAGCAGTTCGCAGGGCTACGAGCAGTACTTC.